These 5 T cell receptor beta chains originate from one sample sequenced in a study of graft-versus-host responses after intestinal transplantation. These receptors' antigens are unknown. Clones were sequenced by immunoSEQ multiplex PCR, and TCRdb holds only the in-frame ones, with some missing. The table records about 100,000 clones, over 75% of them present only once. The sample in question was unstimulated CD4+ T cells sorted from spleen or lymph node cells, obtained before transplant. The receptors were sampled from a human donor who was the organ donor for an intestinal transplant.

The chain combines TRBV19 with TRBJ1-6, with D uncertain. V gave up 4 bases and J gave up 6 bases, with 13 bases separating them. The CDR3 totals 15 residues. CDR1 and CDR2 (germline): LNHDA, SQIVND (reference sequence). The DNA of the CDR3 is TGTGCCAGTAGTAGATCGTCCCAGCTTAATTCACCCCTCCACTTT. Translated, it gives CASSRSSQLNSPLHF.

The rearrangement joins TRBV5-4 to TRBJ2-7, with D possibly TRBD1 on 6 matching bases. Trimming took off 4 bases at V and 3 bases at J, with 26 bases between the two ends. CDR1 SGHNT and CDR2 YYREEE come from the germline V gene (reference sequence). The CDR3 is made up of 18 amino acids. CDR3 in amino acids: CASSQKPPASGAIYEQYF. CDR3 DNA: TGTGCCAGCAGCCAAAAACCACCTGCGTCAGGGGCCATCTACGAGCAGTACTTC.

The V gene is TRBV19, the J gene TRBJ2-3; 8 bases align to TRBD1. The ends lost 1 base at V and 0 bases at J; junction bases unmatched: 9. Germline-derived CDR1 and CDR2 are LNHDA and SQIVND (reference sequence). CDR3 length: 18 residues. CDR3 in DNA: TGTGCCAGTAGTATAGCTCACCGAGGACAGGGAAGCACAGATACGCAGTATTTT. Translation gives CASSIAHRGQGSTDTQYF.

V is TRBV27 and J is TRBJ2-7; D remains ambiguous. From germline, CDR1 is MNHEY and CDR2 SMNVEV (reference sequence). The CDR3 is 14 amino acids. Trimming stripped 1 base from V and 2 bases from J, with 9 bases between. In DNA form, the CDR3 reads TGTGCCAGCAGTTTATTGGACGGCGCCTACGAGCAGTACTTC. Translation: CASSLLDGAYEQYF.

The chain is built from TRBV2 and TRBJ1-5, with D tentatively TRBD1 (6 bases). With 4 bases removed from V and 4 bases from J, the gap between germline ends came to 11 bases. The CDR3 length is 14 residues. Germline CDR1 and CDR2: SNHLY and FYNNEI. CDR3: CASSVDRSNQPQHF. CDR3 nucleotide sequence: TGTGCCAGCAGTGTTGACAGGAGTAATCAGCCCCAGCATTTT.